This TCR beta chain was obtained from a study of circulating and synovial CD4+ cells in juvenile arthritis. The study, taken as a whole, reports: Bulk blood CD4 repertoires were more diverse than these. Circulating pathogenic-like lymphocytes shared a substantially higher fraction of CDR3 sequences with synovium than bulk blood.

The CDR3 runs to 16 residues. V lost 3 bases and J lost 6; bases outside the gene matches: 13. Germline CDR1 reads MGHRA; CDR2 reads YSYEKL. Regarding this clone: Its cognate antigen is unknown.

Produced via immunoSEQ multiplex PCR; TCRdb's table is partial and in-frame only. The sample has about 34,000 clones, around 95% seen once. Donors were patients with active juvenile idiopathic arthritis. The chain is built from TRBV4-1 and TRBJ2-7; TRBD1 matches 8 bases. Sequencing was performed on CD4+ T cells from blood. The sequence was collected from a human donor with juvenile idiopathic arthritis. The CDR3 region is CASSHPRGQGLGEQYF. As DNA, the CDR3 is TGCGCCAGCAGCCACCCAAGAGGACAGGGTTTGGGCGAGCAGTACTTC.